This T cell receptor beta chain was obtained from a study of T cells in Graves' hyperthyroidism and ophthalmopathy. Across the study: The authors collected peripheral blood at initial diagnosis, before any treatment.

Clinicians diagnosed patients from clinical symptoms, serum thyroxine and TRAb, thyroid ultrasound and orbital computed tomography. In this sample, this clonotype turned up many times. CDR1 and CDR2 from the germline V gene are SGHRS and YFSETQ. Trimming cost V 0 bases and J 4 bases; bases outside gene matches: 1. This CDR3 comprises 16 residues. RNA transcripts provided the source from which TCR beta CDR3 regions were amplified. Using the HTBI primer set, a first-round RT-PCR was run on the TCR CDR3. TCRdb re-analysed the multiplex PCR reads in MiXCR, keeping a single row per CDR3 protein. The sample has some 490,000 distinct CDR3 sequences, around 15% seen once.

Specimen: blood. This sequence was found in a woman aged 25 to 45 with Graves' ophthalmopathy. J is TRBJ2-1 and V is TRBV5-1; 13 bases agree with TRBD2. CDR3 nucleotide sequence: TGCGCCAGCAGCTTGGCGACTAGCGGGGGGTACAATGAGCAGTTCTTC. Translated, it gives CASSLATSGGYNEQFF. The variable domain in full, with the rest retrieved from reference TRBV5-1 and TRBJ2-1, is KAGVTQTPRYLIKTRGQQVTLSCSPISGHRSVSWYQQTPGQGLQFLFEYFSETQRNKGNFPGRFSGRQFSNSRSEMNVSTLELGDSALYLCASSLATSGGYNEQFFGPGTRLTVL.